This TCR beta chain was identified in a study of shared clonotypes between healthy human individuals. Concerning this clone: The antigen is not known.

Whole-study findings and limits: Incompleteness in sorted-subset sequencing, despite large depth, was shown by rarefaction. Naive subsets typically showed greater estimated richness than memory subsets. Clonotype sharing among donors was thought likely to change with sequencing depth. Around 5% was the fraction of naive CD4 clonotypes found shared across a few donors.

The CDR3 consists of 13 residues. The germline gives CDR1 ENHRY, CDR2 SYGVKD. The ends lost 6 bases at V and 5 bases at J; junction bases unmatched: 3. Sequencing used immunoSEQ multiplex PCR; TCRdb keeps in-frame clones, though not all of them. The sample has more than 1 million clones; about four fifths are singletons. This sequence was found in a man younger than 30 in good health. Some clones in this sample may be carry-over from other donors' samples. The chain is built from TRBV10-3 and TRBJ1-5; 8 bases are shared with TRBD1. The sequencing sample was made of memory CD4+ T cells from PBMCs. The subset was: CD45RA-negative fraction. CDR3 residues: CAIRQTGDQPQHF. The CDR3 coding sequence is TGTGCCATCAGGCAGACAGGGGATCAGCCCCAGCATTTT.